The 14 T cell receptor beta chains in this list originate from one sample, sequenced in a study of T cell changes during pregnancy in multiple sclerosis. Produced via immunoSEQ multiplex PCR; TCRdb's table is partial and in-frame only. The sample has fewer than 50,000 clones, 94% seen once; the top ten hold around 0.3%. This sample comprised CD4+ T cells from peripheral blood mononuclear cells, obtained in the third trimester of pregnancy. These receptor sequences come from a female donor with multiple sclerosis, enrolled in a pregnancy study.

J is TRBJ2-5 and V is TRBV19, with D maybe TRBD2 (6 bases). Germline assignment: CDR1 LNHDA and CDR2 SQIVND (reference sequence). V was shortened by 4 bases and J by 4 bases, with 10 bases between the two germline ends. The CDR3 runs to 13 residues. The CDR3 region is CASSTGVPETQYF. CDR3 sequence (DNA): TGTGCCAGTAGTACGGGGGTGCCAGAGACCCAGTACTTC.

The genes are TRBV9 and TRBJ1-2; the D gene is possibly TRBD1 (6 bases). The CDR3 has 14 residues. Looked up from germline, CDR1 is SGDLS and CDR2 is YYNGEE. The V and J ends lost 1 base and 7 bases respectively, with 14 bases between them. CDR3 DNA sequence: TGTGCCAGCAGCGTATCTCGGGGGGCGGGTGGCTACACCTTC. It is translated as CASSVSRGAGGYTF.

The chain has TRBV18 and TRBJ1-3; tentative D call: TRBD1 (6 bases). This CDR3 has 14 amino acids. Between the trimmed V and J ends, which lost 5 bases and 0 bases, there was a span of 8 bases. Germline V lookup: CDR1 KGHSH, CDR2 LQKENI. CDR3 loop: CASSSDSSGNTIYF. CDR3 sequence (DNA): TGTGCCAGCTCATCGGACAGCTCTGGAAACACCATATATTTT.

The rearrangement links TRBV18 to TRBJ1-3, with a tentative D call TRBD1 (5 bases). V was shortened by 5 bases and J by 1 base, with 12 bases between the two germline ends. From germline, CDR1 is KGHSH and CDR2 LQKENI. The CDR3 extends over 15 amino acids. CDR3 bases: TGTGCCAGCTCAGCCGGGACTCGTTCTGGAAACACCATATATTTT. Translating it yields CASSAGTRSGNTIYF.

This rearrangement joins TRBV19 to TRBJ2-3; TRBD2 aligns across 8 bases. Germline CDR1 LNHDA, CDR2 SQIVND (reference sequence). The length of the CDR3 is 15 residues. Unmatched junction bases numbered 5, after V lost 1 base and J lost 5 bases. CDR3 coding DNA: TGTGCCAGTAGTATAGGTAGCGGGATAAGAGATACGCAGTATTTT. It codes for CASSIGSGIRDTQYF.

V gene TRBV5-4 combines with J gene TRBJ2-5; 8 bases match TRBD1. The germline V gene encodes CDR1 SGHNT and CDR2 YYREEE (reference sequence). J was trimmed by 5 bases and V by 5 bases; bases with no gene match: 14. This CDR3 contains 16 residues. CDR3 sequence (DNA): TGTGCCAGCAGTCCCTACCAGGGGGCCTGGGAGGAGACCCAGTACTTC. Protein product: CASSPYQGAWEETQYF.

The chain joins TRBV19 to TRBJ2-2; 10 bases are a match to TRBD1. This CDR3 has 18 residues. V shed 8 bases, J shed 6 bases, and the junction held 18 bases outside the gene matches. Germline CDR1 is LNHDA and CDR2 is SQIVND (reference sequence). CDR3 protein: CASVKMSPGQGSSGELFF. The CDR3, as DNA: TGTGCCAGTGTAAAAATGTCCCCGGGACAGGGGTCTTCCGGGGAGCTGTTTTTT.

This CDR3 reads CASSVGTSGVQETQYF. In DNA form, the CDR3 reads TGTGCCAGCAGCGTAGGGACTAGCGGAGTCCAAGAGACCCAGTACTTC. This chain uses TRBV9 with TRBJ2-5, with 10 bases lining up with TRBD2. Germline trimming cut 0 bases from V and 1 base from J; bases unmatched to any gene: 3. This CDR3 comprises 16 residues. The germline V gene has CDR1 SGDLS and CDR2 YYNGEE.

J is TRBJ1-1 and V is TRBV29-1, with no clear D. The CDR3 consists of 15 residues. Deletions cut 4 bases from V and 0 bases from J, with 15 bases between. CDR1 is SQVTM, CDR2 ANQGSEA, per germline. This chain's CDR3 is CSVVNGGFMNTEAFF. The CDR3 DNA reads TGCAGCGTTGTAAATGGCGGATTTATGAACACTGAAGCTTTCTTT.

This clone occurred once. V gene TRBV19 combines with J gene TRBJ1-3; 7 bases are a match to TRBD1. J was trimmed by 5 bases and V by 8 bases; bases with no gene match: 6. CDR3 length equals 13 residues. The germline CDR1 and CDR2 sequences are LNHDA and SQIVND (reference sequence). CDR3 sequence (DNA): TGTGCCAGTCGGGACAGAGAACGAAACACCATATATTTT. Its protein product is CASRDRERNTIYF. The full variable domain, with the rest looked up from reference TRBV19 and TRBJ1-3, is DGGITQSPKYLFRKEGQNVTLSCEQNLNHDAMYWYRQDPGQGLRLIYYSQIVNDFQKGDIAEGYSVSREKKESFPLTVTSAQKNPTAFYLCASRDRERNTIYFGEGSWLTVV.

The rearrangement links TRBV4-3 to TRBJ2-5; D may be TRBD1 (5 bases). The CDR3 is 17 residues long. The germline V gene encodes CDR1 LGHNA and CDR2 YSLEER. V lost 0 bases to trimming and J lost 3 bases, with 17 bases between them. The chain's CDR3 is CASSQDVFTGVKETQYF. The CDR3 region has the DNA TGCGCCAGCAGCCAAGATGTATTCACAGGAGTTAAAGAGACCCAGTACTTC.

J is TRBJ1-6 and V is TRBV5-1; D perhaps matches TRBD1 (6 bases). The germline V and J ends were trimmed by 1 base and 4 bases, with 12 bases remaining between them. From germline, CDR1 is SGHRS and CDR2 YFSETQ. The length of the CDR3 is 16 residues. The CDR3, as DNA: TGCGCCAGCAGCTTGTCTACAGGGTCTTATAATTCACCCCTCCACTTT. Translation: CASSLSTGSYNSPLHF.

The chain joins TRBV10-3 to TRBJ1-4; D remains ambiguous. CDR3 size: 16 residues. Germline loops: CDR1 ENHRY, CDR2 SYGVKD. The germline V and J ends were trimmed by 4 bases and 0 bases, with 12 bases remaining between them. The CDR3 DNA is TGTGCCATCAGTGGAGTAGCGCCGGCAACTAATGAAAAACTGTTTTTT. Translating gives CAISGVAPATNEKLFF.

The chain recombines TRBV6-4 with TRBJ1-1; D gene ambiguous. Trimming took 4 bases from V and 2 from J, leaving 8 bases between them. Per the germline V gene, CDR1 is MRHNA and CDR2 is SNTAGT. The CDR3 covers 13 residues. CDR3 region: CASSAVINTEAFF. The DNA of the CDR3 is TGTGCCAGCAGTGCGGTGATTAACACTGAAGCTTTCTTT.